Listed here are 31 T cell receptor beta chains from one sample, sequenced in a study of CD8 T cells in ankylosing spondylitis. TCRdb re-called the 5' RACE reads through MiXCR, storing one row per CDR3 protein. The sample lists roughly 190,000 distinct CDR3 sequences, about 13% occurring once. Sequencing was performed on blood, either unsorted or a sorted T cell fraction (not recorded which). The origin of the receptors is a male donor with ankylosing spondylitis or in good health (not recorded which).

V and J are TRBV30 and TRBJ2-5, with 8 bases that match TRBD2. Germline V gives CDR1 GTSNPN, CDR2 SVGIG (reference sequence). The CDR3 loop spans 14 amino acids. The V segment lost 7 bases and the J segment 5 bases; nucleotides outside the gene matches: 12. The CDR3 DNA sequence: TGTGCCTTCTCCCCCGGGACTAGTTTTGAGACCCAGTACTTC. As protein: CAFSPGTSFETQYF.

This clonotype was counted a few times. CDR3 in amino acids: CASSWTDGNTIYF. The CDR3 DNA sequence: TGTGCCAGCAGTTGGACGGATGGAAACACCATATATTTT. The V and J genes are TRBV5-5 and TRBJ1-3; D uncertain. Deletions cut 5 bases from V and 3 bases from J, with 9 bases between. The length of the CDR3 is 13 residues. Germline loops: CDR1 SGHKS, CDR2 YYEKEE (reference sequence).

The chain links TRBV10-3 to TRBJ2-3; no clear D. Deletions cut 8 bases from V and 2 bases from J, with 11 bases between. Germline loops: CDR1 ENHRY, CDR2 SYGVKD. The CDR3 contains 13 residues. The chain's CDR3 is CAIGDPDTDTQYF. CDR3 sequence (DNA): TGTGCCATCGGAGACCCCGACACAGATACGCAGTATTTT.

A few counts support this clonotype. This chain uses TRBV27 with TRBJ2-3; D remains ambiguous. Trimming shortened V by 5 bases and J by 2 bases, and 14 bases separated the two germline ends. The CDR3 is 15 residues long. The V gene's germline CDR1 is MNHEY and CDR2 SMNVEV (reference sequence). Here the CDR3 DNA reads TGTGCCAGCAGTACTACTTTACCCTACACAGATACGCAGTATTTT. It translates to CASSTTLPYTDTQYF.

V is TRBV7-6 and J is TRBJ2-4; D ambiguous. Trimming cost V 5 bases and J 0 bases, with 20 bases left between them. In germline, CDR1 is SGHVS, CDR2 FNYEAQ. The CDR3 is 18 amino acids. The CDR3 here is CASSPLGIGETAKNIQYF. In DNA, the CDR3 is TGTGCCAGCAGCCCCTTGGGGATAGGCGAGACAGCCAAAAACATTCAGTACTTC. Combining the CDR3 with reference TRBV7-6 and TRBJ2-4 gives the whole variable domain GAGVSQSPRYKVTKRGQDVALRCDPISGHVSLYWYRQALGQGPEFLTYFNYEAQQDKSGLPNDRFSAERPEGSISTLTIQRTEQRDSAMYRCASSPLGIGETAKNIQYFGAGTRLSVL.

CDR3 DNA sequence: TGTGCCAGCAGTTCCGGGACAGGGGGTTTAGATGAGCAGTTCTTC. Protein product: CASSSGTGGLDEQFF. This chain connects TRBV3-1 to TRBJ2-1; 11 bases match TRBD1. The CDR3 contains 15 residues. The ends lost 6 bases at V and 8 bases at J; junction bases unmatched: 9. Germline loops: CDR1 LGHDT, CDR2 YNNKEL (reference sequence).

The gene calls are TRBV27 and TRBJ2-7; 10 nucleotides align to TRBD2. Germline V gene sequence: CDR1 MNHEY, CDR2 SMNVEV (reference sequence). The V segment lost 6 bases and the J segment 5 bases; nucleotides outside the gene matches: 7. The CDR3 runs 14 residues. The CDR3 coding sequence is TGTGCCAGCAGGCAAGCGGGAGGGCCCCACGAGCAGTACTTC. Encoded protein: CASRQAGGPHEQYF.

This clonotype was counted between two and nine times. The V and J genes are TRBV9 and TRBJ1-4; 7 bases line up with TRBD1. CDR3 length: 16 residues. Losses at the gene ends were 0 bases for V and 6 bases for J; bases not matched to a gene: 8. Germline V gene sequence: CDR1 SGDLS, CDR2 YYNGEE. The CDR3 nucleotides are TGTGCCAGCAGCGTAGCGCCCGGGACAGTATATGAAAAACTGTTTTTT. Translating gives CASSVAPGTVYEKLFF.

This clonotype was found many times. The chain has TRBV12-3 or TRBV12-4 and TRBJ1-2; a possible D gene is TRBD1 (5 bases). V was pared by 3 bases and J by 7 bases, with 9 bases between. This CDR3 spans 12 amino acids. The CDR3 coding sequence is TGTGCCAGCAGTTTGGTAGGGGCTGGCTACACCTTC. This translates into CASSLVGAGYTF.

This clonotype turned up a few times. The chain employs TRBV7-2 and TRBJ2-3; 8 nucleotides align to TRBD2. CDR1 and CDR2 (germline): SGHTA, FQGNSA. V dropped 5 bases and J dropped 2; count of bases not matched to a gene: 9. CDR3 length equals 16 residues. The CDR3: CASSLGTRWFTDTQYF. CDR3 DNA: TGTGCCAGCAGCCTCGGGACTAGGTGGTTCACAGATACGCAGTATTTT. The full variable domain, with the rest looked up from reference TRBV7-2 and TRBJ2-3, is GAGVSQSPSNKVTEKGKDVELRCDPISGHTALYWYRQSLGQGLEFLIYFQGNSAPDKSGLPSDRFSAERTGGSVSTLTIQRTQQEDSAVYLCASSLGTRWFTDTQYFGPGTRLTVL.

This clonotype has a single count. The chain recombines TRBV10-2 with TRBJ2-3; D perhaps matches TRBD2 (7 bases). The germline CDR1 and CDR2 sequences are WSHSY and SAAADI. The V gene lost 1 base and the J gene lost 3 bases, with 11 bases spanning the gap. The CDR3 is 15 amino acids. The CDR3 DNA is TGCGCCAGCAGTGAGTGGGGGGGGCGGACAGATACGCAGTATTTT. It translates to CASSEWGGRTDTQYF.

This rearrangement joins TRBV18 to TRBJ2-1; D is undetermined. V gave up 2 bases and J gave up 6 bases, with 5 bases separating them. Germline loops: CDR1 KGHSH, CDR2 LQKENI. This CDR3 has 12 amino acids. The CDR3 DNA reads TGTGCCAGCTCACCAGGAAGCAATGAGCAGTTCTTC. Amino acids: CASSPGSNEQFF. Looking up the rest from reference TRBV18 and TRBJ2-1 gives the full variable domain: NAGVMQNPRHLVRRRGQEARLRCSPMKGHSHVYWYRQLPEEGLKFMVYLQKENIIDESGMPKERFSAEFPKEGPSILRIQQVVRGDSAAYFCASSPGSNEQFFGPGTRLTVL.

This clonotype was observed a few times. The chain is built from TRBV27 and TRBJ2-4, with no clear D. The germline gives CDR1 MNHEY, CDR2 SMNVEV (reference sequence). The CDR3 runs to 13 residues. The V end was cut by 0 bases, the J end by 8 bases, with 8 bases between. The CDR3 DNA follows: TGTGCCAGCAGTTTATCGCATGAGGACATTCAGTACTTC. Translated, it gives CASSLSHEDIQYF.

This clonotype was counted only a few times. The chain couples TRBV15 to TRBJ1-2; D is unresolved. The germline gives CDR1 LNHNV, CDR2 YYDKDF (reference sequence). Trimming cost V 5 bases and J 2 bases, with 12 bases left between them. The CDR3 sequence is 14 residues long. The CDR3 DNA is TGTGCCACCAGCGCCAATACAGCGAACTATGGCTACACCTTC. It translates to CATSANTANYGYTF.

CDR3 DNA sequence: TGTGCCAGCAGCCTGAGGGGGCCGAACAATGAGCAGTTCTTC. As protein: CASSLRGPNNEQFF. This sequence joins TRBV27 and TRBJ2-1, with 7 bases identical to TRBD1. The CDR3 has 14 residues. In germline, CDR1 is MNHEY, CDR2 SMNVEV (reference sequence). V dropped 6 bases and J dropped 5; count of bases not matched to a gene: 7.

This clonotype was detected once. The rearrangement links TRBV6-1 to TRBJ1-1; D remains ambiguous. The CDR3 has 15 residues. V was cut by 1 base and J by 3 bases, with 12 bases left in between. Germline CDR1 reads MNHNS; CDR2 reads SASEGT. The CDR3 region is CASSEESYLDTEAFF. CDR3 nucleotides: TGTGCCAGCAGTGAAGAGTCGTATCTGGACACTGAAGCTTTCTTT.

J is TRBJ1-3 and V is TRBV20-1; D may be TRBD1 (6 bases). CDR1 and CDR2 from the germline V gene are DFQATT and SNEGSKA (reference sequence). The V end was cut by 3 bases, the J end by 4 bases, with 10 bases between. The CDR3 is 13 residues long. DNA of the CDR3: TGCAGTGCTAGTTCAGGGGTCGGAAACACCATATATTTT. Its translation: CSASSGVGNTIYF.

V gene TRBV29-1 combines with J gene TRBJ2-7; D is ambiguous. Germline CDR1 reads SQVTM; CDR2 reads ANQGSEA. The V end lost 4 bases, the J end lost 5 bases, and 15 bases lay between the germline ends. CDR3 length equals 13 residues. For the CDR3, the DNA is TGCAGCGTTGTACACTCCAAAACCCACGAGCAGTACTTC. This sequence encodes CSVVHSKTHEQYF.

V is TRBV10-1 and J is TRBJ2-5, with 7 bases that match TRBD1. CDR3 length equals 15 residues. Trimming took 6 bases from V and 5 from J; bases not matched to a gene: 12. Germline CDR1 and CDR2: WNHNN and SYGVQD (reference sequence). The CDR3 loop reads CASRRVKGAGETQYF. In nucleotides, the CDR3 is TGCGCCAGCAGGAGGGTAAAGGGGGCAGGGGAGACCCAGTACTTC.

The J gene is TRBJ2-7, the V gene TRBV12-3 or TRBV12-4, with TRBD1 matching 7 bases. The V gene end was trimmed by 2 bases and the J gene end by 5 bases; junction bases not matched to a gene: 0. This CDR3 comprises 12 residues. CDR3 sequence (DNA): TGTGCCAGCAGTTTACAGGGGGACGAGCAGTACTTC. Translating it yields CASSLQGDEQYF.

The chain links TRBV5-1 to TRBJ2-5; a weak D match, TRBD1 (7 bases). The V gene lost 4 bases and the J gene lost 0 bases, with 25 bases spanning the gap. There are 19 residues in the CDR3. Germline V gene data show CDR1 as SGHRS and CDR2 as YFSETQ. The CDR3 DNA is TGCGCCAGCAGCGTGGGACAGCTTGGACCCGGGGGAGACCAAGAGACCCAGTACTTC. It codes for CASSVGQLGPGGDQETQYF. Full variable domain (rest looked up from reference TRBV5-1 and TRBJ2-5): KAGVTQTPRYLIKTRGQQVTLSCSPISGHRSVSWYQQTPGQGLQFLFEYFSETQRNKGNFPGRFSGRQFSNSRSEMNVSTLELGDSALYLCASSVGQLGPGGDQETQYFGPGTRLLVL.

The chain couples TRBV6-1 to TRBJ1-1, with unresolved D. This CDR3 is 10 amino acids long. CDR1 and CDR2 (germline): MNHNS, SASEGT. V was clipped by 8 bases and J by 7 bases, with 8 bases between them. Here the CDR3 reads CASRAYEAFF. CDR3 DNA sequence: TGTGCCAGCCGGGCGTATGAAGCTTTCTTT.

This clonotype was picked up a small number of times. The chain links TRBV7-9 to TRBJ2-1; 8 bases are shared with TRBD1. From germline, CDR1 is SEHNR and CDR2 FQNEAQ (reference sequence). The CDR3 is made up of 15 amino acids. Trimming took 6 bases from V and 3 from J; bases not matched to a gene: 7. The CDR3 DNA sequence: TGTGCCAGCAGGGGCCAGGGGGCGAACTACAATGAGCAGTTCTTC. Amino acid sequence: CASRGQGANYNEQFF.

This clonotype was picked up a small number of times. The chain employs TRBV7-7 and TRBJ2-2, with 7 bases matching TRBD1. Germline trimming cut 0 bases from V and 0 bases from J; bases unmatched to any gene: 4. Germline loops: CDR1 SSHAT, CDR2 FNYEAQ (reference sequence). This CDR3 is 17 amino acids long. In DNA, the CDR3 is TGTGCCAGCAGCTTAGCTACCGGGACAGCGAACACCGGGGAGCTGTTTTTT. Translation gives CASSLATGTANTGELFF.

The V gene is TRBV6-1, the J gene TRBJ2-1; TRBD2 matches at 7 bases. There are 15 residues in the CDR3. The V gene's germline CDR1 is MNHNS and CDR2 SASEGT. Losses at the gene ends were 7 bases for V and 2 bases for J; bases not matched to a gene: 8. CDR3 sequence: CASIPGGSPYNEQFF. In DNA form, the CDR3 reads TGTGCCAGCATCCCAGGCGGGAGCCCCTACAATGAGCAGTTCTTC.

The chain links TRBV27 to TRBJ2-5; 13 nucleotides agree with TRBD2. V shed 7 bases and J 5 bases; nucleotides not matched to a gene: 4. Germline V gene lookup returns CDR1 MNHEY and CDR2 SMNVEV (reference sequence). The CDR3 is made up of 14 amino acids. The CDR3 region has the DNA TGTGCCAGCAAGGGACTAGCGGGGATCGAGACCCAGTACTTC. Translating it yields CASKGLAGIETQYF.

This clonotype was observed a handful of times. This chain joins TRBV29-1 and TRBJ2-2; D uncertain. This CDR3 contains 13 residues. Germline loops: CDR1 SQVTM, CDR2 ANQGSEA. V was pared by 2 bases and J by 4 bases, with 8 bases between. DNA for the CDR3: TGCAGCGTTGAACTGGTGGGCACCGGGGAGCTGTTTTTT. Translating gives CSVELVGTGELFF.

The chain couples TRBV7-9 to TRBJ1-5, with no clear D. V lost 5 bases and J lost 5, with 7 bases in between. The CDR3 runs to 12 residues. Germline V gene sequence: CDR1 SEHNR, CDR2 FQNEAQ (reference sequence). The CDR3 reads CASSANHQPQHF. CDR3 nucleotide sequence: TGTGCCAGCAGCGCTAACCATCAGCCCCAGCATTTT.

This chain uses TRBV7-9 with TRBJ1-1; D remains unclear. Germline CDR1 SEHNR, CDR2 FQNEAQ (reference sequence). The CDR3 has 13 residues. Trimming stripped 7 bases from V and 1 base from J, with 10 bases between. DNA for the CDR3: TGTGCCAGCATCCTTATCCAGAACACTGAAGCTTTCTTT. Protein product: CASILIQNTEAFF. The entire variable domain, with the rest obtained from reference TRBV7-9 and TRBJ1-1, is as follows: DTGVSQNPRHKITKRGQNVTFRCDPISEHNRLYWYRQTLGQGPEFLTYFQNEAQLEKSRLLSDRFSAERPKGSFSTLEIQRTEQGDSAMYLCASILIQNTEAFFGQGTRLTVV.

This rearrangement joins TRBV4-2 to TRBJ1-1, with D maybe TRBD1 (5 bases). The CDR3 is 15 amino acids. V was trimmed by 0 bases and J by 4 bases, leaving 12 bases between them. Per germline, CDR1 LGHNA and CDR2 YNFKEQ. As DNA, the CDR3 is TGTGCCAGCAGCCAAGAAACCGGGGCACCCACTGAAGCTTTCTTT. Protein product: CASSQETGAPTEAFF.

This clonotype was detected only a few times. The chain uses TRBV6-5 and TRBJ2-7; TRBD2 might be the D (5 bases). Germline loops: CDR1 MNHEY, CDR2 SVGAGI. The CDR3 contains 13 residues. The V and J ends lost 2 bases and 4 bases respectively, with 9 bases between them. This CDR3 is CASSYRRGYEQYF. The CDR3 DNA reads as TGTGCCAGCAGTTACAGACGGGGTTACGAGCAGTACTTC.